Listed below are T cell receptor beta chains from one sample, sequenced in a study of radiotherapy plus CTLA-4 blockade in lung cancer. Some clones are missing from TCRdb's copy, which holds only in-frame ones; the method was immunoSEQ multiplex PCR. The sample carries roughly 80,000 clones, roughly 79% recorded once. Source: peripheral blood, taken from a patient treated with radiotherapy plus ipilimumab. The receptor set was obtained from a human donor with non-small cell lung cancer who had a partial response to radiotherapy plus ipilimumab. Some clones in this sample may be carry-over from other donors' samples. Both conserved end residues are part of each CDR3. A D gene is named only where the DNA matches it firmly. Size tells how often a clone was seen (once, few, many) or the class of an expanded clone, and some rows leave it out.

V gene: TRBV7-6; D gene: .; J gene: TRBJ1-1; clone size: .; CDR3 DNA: TGTGCCAGCAGCTCCGCTAGGGGGTTAGGGACTGAAGCTTTCTTT; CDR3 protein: CASSSARGLGTEAFF
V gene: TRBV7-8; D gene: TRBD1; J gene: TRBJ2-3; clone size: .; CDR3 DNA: TGTGCCAGCAGCTTAGGGGGGACAGGGGAGGCAGATACGCAGTATTTT; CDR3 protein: CASSLGGTGEADTQYF
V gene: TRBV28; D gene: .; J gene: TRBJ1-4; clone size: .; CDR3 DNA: TGTGCCAGCTCCTCAACAGACCGAGCAACTAATGAAAAACTGTTTTTT; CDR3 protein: CASSSTDRATNEKLFF
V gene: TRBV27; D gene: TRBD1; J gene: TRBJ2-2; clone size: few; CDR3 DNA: TGTGCCAGCAAACAGGGGAGAGGTACCGGGGAGCTGTTTTTT; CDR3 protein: CASKQGRGTGELFF
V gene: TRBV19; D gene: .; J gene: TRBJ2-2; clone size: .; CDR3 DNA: TGTGCCAGTAGTATCTGGGGGCCGGGGACCGGGGAGCTGTTTTTT; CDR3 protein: CASSIWGPGTGELFF
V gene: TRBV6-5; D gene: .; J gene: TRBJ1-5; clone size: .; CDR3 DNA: TGTGCCAGCAGTTACCGGCAAGGGAGGAGGCAGCCCCAGCATTTT; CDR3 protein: CASSYRQGRRQPQHF
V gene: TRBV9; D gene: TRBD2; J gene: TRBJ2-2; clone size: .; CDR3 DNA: TGTGCCAGCAGCGTAAGCGGGGGTAACACCGGGGAGCTGTTTTTT; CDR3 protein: CASSVSGGNTGELFF
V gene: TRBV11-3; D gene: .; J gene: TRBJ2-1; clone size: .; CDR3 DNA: TGTGCCAGCAGCTTCGGTTCGTCGGGAGCAAGTAGGCCCTTCGATGAGCAGTTCTTC; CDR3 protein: CASSFGSSGASRPFDEQFF
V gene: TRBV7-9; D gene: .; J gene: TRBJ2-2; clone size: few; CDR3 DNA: TGTGCCAGCAGCTTAGCGGTAAGCGGCCGCACCGGGGAGCTGTTTTTT; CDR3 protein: CASSLAVSGRTGELFF
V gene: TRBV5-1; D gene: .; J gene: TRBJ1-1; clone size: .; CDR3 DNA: TGCGCCAGCAGCTTGCAAACCGGGGACACAGGAGCCGAAGCTTTCTTT; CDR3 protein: CASSLQTGDTGAEAFF
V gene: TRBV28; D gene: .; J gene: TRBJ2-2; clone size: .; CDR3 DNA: TGTGCCAGCAGTCCCAGTACTAACCCCAACACCGGGGAGCTGTTTTTT; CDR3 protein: CASSPSTNPNTGELFF
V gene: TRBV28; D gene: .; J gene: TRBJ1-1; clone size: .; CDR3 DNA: TGTGCCAGCAGTTTTCGTCCCCGGGAAGCTTTCTTT; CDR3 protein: CASSFRPREAFF
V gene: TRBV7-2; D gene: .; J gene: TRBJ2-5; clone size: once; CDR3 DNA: TGTGCCAGCAGCTTGGGGAGGACCGGGCCGGGAGAGACCCAGTACTTC; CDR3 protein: CASSLGRTGPGETQYF
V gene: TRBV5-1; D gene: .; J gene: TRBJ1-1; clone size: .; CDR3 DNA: TGCGCCAGCAGCTCGCTCGTCGGGGGTACTGAAGCTTTCTTT; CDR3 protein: CASSSLVGGTEAFF
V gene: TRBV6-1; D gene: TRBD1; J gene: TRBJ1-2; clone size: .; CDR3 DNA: TGTGCCAGCAGTAAACCTCGGACAGGGCTTTATGGCTACACCTTC; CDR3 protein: CASSKPRTGLYGYTF
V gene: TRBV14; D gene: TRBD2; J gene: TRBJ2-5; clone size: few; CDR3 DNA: TGTGCCAGCAGCCGTGTAGCGGGAGGTGAGACCCAGTACTTC; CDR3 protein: CASSRVAGGETQYF
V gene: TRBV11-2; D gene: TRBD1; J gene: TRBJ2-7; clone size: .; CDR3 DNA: TGTGCCAGCAGCCCCGGGACAGGGGGTCCTAGCGAGCAGTACTTC; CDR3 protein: CASSPGTGGPSEQYF
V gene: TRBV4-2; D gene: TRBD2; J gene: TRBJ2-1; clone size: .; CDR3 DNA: TGTGCCAGCAGCCAAACTTCTAGCGGGGGTGGAAATGAGCAGTTCTTC; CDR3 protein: CASSQTSSGGGNEQFF
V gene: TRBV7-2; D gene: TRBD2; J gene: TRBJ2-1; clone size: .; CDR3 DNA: TGTGCCAGCAGCTTAGTATACGGGGGGGCCGGCAATGAGCAGTTCTTC; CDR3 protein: CASSLVYGGAGNEQFF
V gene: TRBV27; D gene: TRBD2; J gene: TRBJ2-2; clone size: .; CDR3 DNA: TGTGCCAGCAGTACGCGGGCTAGCGGGGTTAACACCGGGGAGCTGTTTTTT; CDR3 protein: CASSTRASGVNTGELFF
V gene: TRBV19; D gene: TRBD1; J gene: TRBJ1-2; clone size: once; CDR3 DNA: TGTGCCAGTAGTCTCGGGACAGGGTCAGTTGGCTATGGCTACACCTTC; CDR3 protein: CASSLGTGSVGYGYTF
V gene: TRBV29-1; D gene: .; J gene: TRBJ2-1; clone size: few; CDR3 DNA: TGCAGCGTAGAACAGTTCCCCGTGAATGAGCAGTTCTTC; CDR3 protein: CSVEQFPVNEQFF
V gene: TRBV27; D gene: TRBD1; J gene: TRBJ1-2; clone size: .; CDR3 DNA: TGTGCCAGCAGTTTATTGACAGGGGCGGGTGGCTACACCTTC; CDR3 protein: CASSLLTGAGGYTF
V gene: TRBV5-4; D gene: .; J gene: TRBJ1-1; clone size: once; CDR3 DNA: TGTGCCAGCAGCTTGTCCTCGGGGAGCACTGAAGCTTTCTTT; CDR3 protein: CASSLSSGSTEAFF
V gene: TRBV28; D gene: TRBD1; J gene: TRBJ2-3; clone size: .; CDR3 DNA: TGTGCCAGCAGGCCCCGGGGGACAGGGAGAGATACGCAGTATTTT; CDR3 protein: CASRPRGTGRDTQYF
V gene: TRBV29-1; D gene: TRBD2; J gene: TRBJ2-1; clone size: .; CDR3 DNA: TGCAGCGTTGAATCCCCTTGGGGGGGACTATATTCAAGGGGCTCCTACAATGAGCAGTTCTTC; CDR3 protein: CSVESPWGGLYSRGSYNEQFF
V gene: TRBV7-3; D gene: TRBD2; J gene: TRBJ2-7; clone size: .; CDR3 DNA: TGTGCCAGCAGCTTTTTCGGGGGGGGAGTCTACGAGCAGTACTTC; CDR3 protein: CASSFFGGGVYEQYF
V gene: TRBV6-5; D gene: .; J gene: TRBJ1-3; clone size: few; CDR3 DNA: TGTGCCAGCACCTACTATCTGGGTGGAAACACCATATATTTT; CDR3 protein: CASTYYLGGNTIYF
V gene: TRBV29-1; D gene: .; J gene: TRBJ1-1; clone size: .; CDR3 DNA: TGCAGCGTTGCTCCGGGGTCGGGCACTGAAGCTTTCTTT; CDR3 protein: CSVAPGSGTEAFF
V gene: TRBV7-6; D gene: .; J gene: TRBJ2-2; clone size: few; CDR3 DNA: TGTGCCAGCAGCGCCACCCGGTCGGGGGCCGGGGAGCTGTTTTTT; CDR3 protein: CASSATRSGAGELFF
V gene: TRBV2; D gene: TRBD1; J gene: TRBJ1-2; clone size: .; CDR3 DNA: TGTGCCAGCAGCGCCGGGACAGGGGCCATTAAGGGCTACACCTTC; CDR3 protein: CASSAGTGAIKGYTF
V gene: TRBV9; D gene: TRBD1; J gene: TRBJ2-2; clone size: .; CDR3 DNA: TGTGCCAGCAGTTCCGGACAGGGGTCAAGGGAGCTGTTTTTT; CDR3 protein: CASSSGQGSRELFF
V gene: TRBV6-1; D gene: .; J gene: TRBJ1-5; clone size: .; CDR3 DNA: TGTGCCAGCAGTCGACACCGCAATCAGCCCCAGCATTTT; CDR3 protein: CASSRHRNQPQHF
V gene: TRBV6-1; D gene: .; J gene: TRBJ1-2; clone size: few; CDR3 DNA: TGTGCCAGCAGTGAAGGGGGAGGGGAAATCAATGGCTACACCTTC; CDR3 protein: CASSEGGGEINGYTF
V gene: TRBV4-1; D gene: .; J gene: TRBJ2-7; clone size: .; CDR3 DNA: TGCGCCAGCAGTCCCATAGGAGGGGTCTACGAGCAGTACTTC; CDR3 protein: CASSPIGGVYEQYF
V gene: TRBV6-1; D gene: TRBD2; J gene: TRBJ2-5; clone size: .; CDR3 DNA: TGTGCCAGCAGTGGCTCATTAGCGGGAGAGACCCAGTACTTC; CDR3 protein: CASSGSLAGETQYF
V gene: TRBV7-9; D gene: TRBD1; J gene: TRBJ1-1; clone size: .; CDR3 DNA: TGTGCCAGCAGCGGCAGGGGGTTTTTCTTT; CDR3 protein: CASSGRGFFF
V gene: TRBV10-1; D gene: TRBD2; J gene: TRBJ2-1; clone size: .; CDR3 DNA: TGCGCCAGCAGTGAGTCAAGAGCGGGAGATCACAATGAGCAGTTCTTC; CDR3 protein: CASSESRAGDHNEQFF
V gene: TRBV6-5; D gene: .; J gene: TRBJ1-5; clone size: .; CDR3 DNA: TGTGCCAGCAGTTACTCGAGCAGCAATCAGCCCCAGCATTTT; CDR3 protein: CASSYSSSNQPQHF
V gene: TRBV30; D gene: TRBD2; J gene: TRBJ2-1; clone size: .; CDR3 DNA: TGTGCCTGCCTCAAGGGGACTAGCGGGAGTGATGAGCAGTTCTTC; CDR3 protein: CACLKGTSGSDEQFF